The rows below give T cell receptor beta chains drawn from one sample of a study of T cell repertoires in ileal Crohn's disease. Some clones are missing from TCRdb's copy, which holds only in-frame ones; the method was immunoSEQ multiplex PCR. The sample yields about 10,000 clones, around three quarters seen once. Specimen: ileal tissue. All receptors come from an adult with Crohn's disease. Each CDR3 is given without its conserved first and last residue. Size values are once, few and many counts, or a class for expanded clones, and some rows have none.

V gene,clone size,J gene,CDR3 protein
TRBV27,NA,TRBJ2-3,ASSLSTRKDTQY
TRBV7-9,NA,TRBJ1-3,ASSLGRAGNTIY
TRBV5-5,NA,TRBJ2-5,ASSLGTGRLQETQY
TRBV19,NA,TRBJ2-5,ASSHDRGTQY
TRBV15,NA,TRBJ1-1,ATSRDPYLRGHTEAF
TRBV18,NA,TRBJ2-5,ASSPRVSGETQY
TRBV18,once,TRBJ1-1,ASSPRTGSGRITEAF
TRBV27,NA,TRBJ2-5,ASSLWGQETQY
TRBV5-1,NA,TRBJ2-5,ASSAGDRRQETQY
TRBV7-2,NA,TRBJ1-2,ASSFKGQGARGYT
TRBV10-1,NA,TRBJ1-1,ASMRPTEAF
TRBV4-1,NA,TRBJ2-1,ASSLRGLIYNEQF
TRBV28,NA,TRBJ1-2,ASSLRQYYGYT
TRBV7-2,NA,TRBJ2-7,ASSSTWTGTYEQY
TRBV21-1,few,TRBJ2-2,VPRQTVNTGELF
TRBV10-2,NA,TRBJ2-5,ASRVSSGRSQETQY
TRBV27,NA,TRBJ1-2,ASSPLAGISGWYGYT
TRBV6-5,NA,TRBJ1-5,ASSYQENQPQH
TRBV30,NA,TRBJ2-2,AWTERGNRVQPGELF
TRBV15,NA,TRBJ2-1,ATSRRGGGNFYNEQF
TRBV7-8,NA,TRBJ1-5,ASSSKQGPNQPQH
TRBV11-3,once,TRBJ2-7,ASSQGQGVHEQY
TRBV2,NA,TRBJ2-5,ASSLRGQGMGETQY